One and the same sample provided the 19 T cell receptor beta chains below, sequenced in a study of cytomegalovirus exposure and HLA in healthy donors. Use of 60 Vbeta and 13 Jbeta primers characterized the PCR. Clones were sequenced by immunoSEQ multiplex PCR, and TCRdb holds only the in-frame ones, with some missing. Its listing shows around 44,000 clones. The sample taken for sequencing was PBMCs. The receptors stem from a male donor in good health and CMV-seropositive.

V and J are TRBV11-2 and TRBJ2-7; D is perhaps TRBD2 (6 bases). CDR3 length equals 15 residues. Trimming pared 0 bases from V and 5 bases from J, leaving 14 bases between. Germline V lookup: CDR1 SGHAT, CDR2 FQNNGV. CDR3 sequence: CASSLERGSSDEQYF. In DNA form, the CDR3 reads TGTGCCAGCAGCTTAGAACGGGGGTCATCGGACGAGCAGTACTTC.

The rearrangement links TRBV6-6 to TRBJ1-1, with TRBD1 matching 9 bases. The CDR3 is made up of 15 amino acids. CDR1 and CDR2 from the germline V gene are MNHNY and SVGAGI (reference sequence). The V and J ends lost 6 bases and 3 bases, in that order; junction bases with no gene match: 8. The CDR3 DNA is TGTGCCAGCAGGAAGACAGGGGGAAGGGACACTGAAGCTTTCTTT. It codes for CASRKTGGRDTEAFF.

The chain links TRBV6-5 to TRBJ1-5; maybe TRBD1 (6 bases). Germline lookup yields CDR1 MNHEY and CDR2 SVGAGI. With 5 bases removed from V and 9 bases from J, the gap between germline ends came to 14 bases. The CDR3 is 13 residues long. CDR3 bases: TGTGCCAGCAGTCCGGGTTCGACAGGGCCCCAGCATTTT. It codes for CASSPGSTGPQHF.

V gene TRBV4-2 combines with J gene TRBJ1-3; D is uncertain. The CDR3 contains 15 residues. The germline V gene has CDR1 LGHNA and CDR2 YNFKEQ. Trimming cost V 0 bases and J 0 bases, with 6 bases left between them. The CDR3 is CASSQEIYSGNTIYF. CDR3 nucleotides: TGTGCCAGCAGCCAAGAGATCTACTCTGGAAACACCATATATTTT.

This rearrangement joins TRBV9 to TRBJ2-1; 9 bases agree with TRBD2. V dropped 3 bases and J dropped 0; count of bases not matched to a gene: 1. The CDR3 is 15 amino acids. Germline V lookup: CDR1 SGDLS, CDR2 YYNGEE. CDR3 residues: CASSDSGGSYNEQFF. The CDR3 DNA reads as TGTGCCAGCAGCGATAGCGGGGGCTCCTACAATGAGCAGTTCTTC.

The V gene is TRBV14, the J gene TRBJ1-1; possibly TRBD1 for D (6 bases). V was shortened by 6 bases and J by 3 bases, with 20 bases between the two germline ends. Germline V lookup: CDR1 SGHDN, CDR2 FVKESK. This CDR3 is 16 amino acids long. The CDR3: CASSQMGGGLHTEAFF. The CDR3 DNA is TGTGCCAGCAGTCAGATGGGGGGGGGCTTACACACTGAAGCTTTCTTT.

The chain couples TRBV19 to TRBJ2-7; D call uncertain. The CDR3 runs 13 residues. The germline V gene has CDR1 LNHDA and CDR2 SQIVND (reference sequence). V shed 6 bases and J shed 4 bases, with 13 bases lying between them. The CDR3 loop reads CASSGAPLYEQYF. The CDR3 DNA reads as TGTGCCAGTAGCGGAGCACCGCTTTACGAGCAGTACTTC.

The chain carries TRBV27 and TRBJ2-3, with 13 bases fitting TRBD2. V shed 2 bases and J 3 bases; nucleotides not matched to a gene: 2. Germline V gene sequence: CDR1 MNHEY, CDR2 SMNVEV (reference sequence). CDR3 size: 16 residues. CDR3 protein: CASSLGLAGVTDTQYF. DNA of the CDR3: TGTGCCAGCAGTTTAGGACTAGCGGGGGTAACAGATACGCAGTATTTT.

The gene calls are TRBV9 and TRBJ1-1, with TRBD1 identical over 7 bases. This CDR3 is built from 15 residues. Trimming cost V 3 bases and J 0 bases; bases outside gene matches: 5. Germline values: CDR1 SGDLS, CDR2 YYNGEE. As DNA, the CDR3 is TGTGCCAGCAGCGACGACAGGGCGGTGAACACTGAAGCTTTCTTT. This sequence encodes CASSDDRAVNTEAFF.

V is TRBV7-8 and J is TRBJ2-5; D is possibly TRBD1 (5 bases). The CDR3 totals 12 residues. The germline gives CDR1 SGHVS, CDR2 FQNEAQ. Trimming removed 5 bases at V and 7 bases at J, with 11 bases between. CDR3 coding DNA: TGTGCCAGCAGCGACAGTCTCGGGACCCAGTACTTC. It specifies CASSDSLGTQYF. The full variable domain, rest sourced from reference TRBV7-8 and TRBJ2-5, is GAGVSQSPRYKVAKRGQDVALRCDPISGHVSLFWYQQALGQGPEFLTYFQNEAQLDKSGLPSDRFFAERPEGSVSTLKIQRTQQEDSAVYLCASSDSLGTQYFGPGTRLLVL.

This chain connects TRBV7-6 to TRBJ1-4, with no clear D. Trimming took off 1 base at V and 1 base at J, with 7 bases between the two ends. This CDR3 is 15 amino acids long. The germline V gene has CDR1 SGHVS and CDR2 FNYEAQ. CDR3 bases: TGTGCCAGCAGCTTAGGGTACAGAACTAATGAAAAACTGTTTTTT. It codes for CASSLGYRTNEKLFF.

The J gene is TRBJ2-7, the V gene TRBV7-9; possible D gene TRBD1, 6 bases. This CDR3 spans 13 amino acids. The V end was cut by 4 bases, the J end by 3 bases, with 10 bases between. CDR1 and CDR2 (germline): SEHNR, FQNEAQ (reference sequence). The CDR3 DNA sequence: TGTGCCAGCAGCTGGACAGCGAACTACGAGCAGTACTTC. This codes for CASSWTANYEQYF.

This chain uses TRBV28 with TRBJ2-1; 16 positions agree with TRBD2. V dropped 3 bases and J dropped 0; count of bases not matched to a gene: 8. Germline CDR1 and CDR2: MDHEN and SYDVKM. The CDR3 loop spans 20 amino acids. CDR3 coding DNA: TGTGCCAGCAGTTTCCTCGTAGGGACTAGCGGGGGGGGCTCCTACAATGAGCAGTTCTTC. Translation gives CASSFLVGTSGGGSYNEQFF.

The gene calls are TRBV7-2 and TRBJ1-2; 8 bases agree with TRBD1. CDR3 length: 15 amino acids. Germline values: CDR1 SGHTA, CDR2 FQGNSA. V trimming: 5 bases; J trimming: 3 bases; junction bases outside the gene matches: 8. The chain's CDR3 is CASSPRTGHDYGYTF. The CDR3 nucleotides are TGTGCCAGCAGCCCGAGGACAGGGCATGACTATGGCTACACCTTC.

J is TRBJ2-5 and V is TRBV6-6; 10 positions agree with TRBD2. The CDR3 totals 14 residues. Germline lookup yields CDR1 MNHNY and CDR2 SVGAGI (reference sequence). The V segment lost 6 bases and the J segment 7 bases; nucleotides outside the gene matches: 8. The CDR3 sequence: CASRGAGGQGTQYF. CDR3 coding DNA: TGTGCCAGCAGGGGAGCGGGGGGGCAGGGGACCCAGTACTTC.

V is TRBV10-3 and J is TRBJ2-1, with TRBD2 identical over 8 bases. In germline, CDR1 is ENHRY, CDR2 SYGVKD. The V segment lost 4 bases and the J segment 6 bases; nucleotides outside the gene matches: 2. CDR3 size: 13 residues. For the CDR3, the DNA is TGTGCCATCAGTGGACTAGCGAGCAATGAGCAGTTCTTC. Its protein is CAISGLASNEQFF.

This chain connects TRBV28 to TRBJ2-3; TRBD2 matches at 8 bases. With 5 bases clipped from V and 7 bases from J, the junction kept 14 bases outside the gene matches. This CDR3 is 16 amino acids long. CDR1 and CDR2 (germline): MDHEN, SYDVKM. This CDR3 reads CASSPPLRGVLNTQYF. Here the CDR3 DNA reads TGTGCCAGCAGTCCCCCCTTGCGGGGGGTTTTGAATACGCAGTATTTT. Full variable domain (outside the CDR3, taken from reference TRBV28 and TRBJ2-3): DVKVTQSSRYLVKRTGEKVFLECVQDMDHENMFWYRQDPGLGLRLIYFSYDVKMKEKGDIPEGYSVSREKKERFSLILESASTNQTSMYLCASSPPLRGVLNTQYFGPGTRLTVL.

The V and J genes are TRBV27 and TRBJ1-3; tentatively, D is TRBD1 (5 bases). In germline, CDR1 is MNHEY, CDR2 SMNVEV (reference sequence). The CDR3 length is 16 residues. V lost 1 base to trimming and J lost 1 base, with 11 bases between them. The CDR3 nucleotides are TGTGCCAGCAGTTTATGGGGGGAAACATCTGGAAACACCATATATTTT. Residues: CASSLWGETSGNTIYF.

The gene calls are TRBV6-5 and TRBJ2-7, with TRBD2 identical over 13 bases. The ends lost 6 bases at V and 4 bases at J; junction bases unmatched: 6. The CDR3 contains 15 residues. The germline CDR1 and CDR2 sequences are MNHEY and SVGAGI. CDR3 DNA: TGTGCCAGCAGGATGGGACTAGCGGGGCTGTACGAGCAGTACTTC. Its translation: CASRMGLAGLYEQYF.